This T cell receptor beta chain is from a study of CD8+CD57+ T cells in acquired aplastic anemia. Turning to the study itself: Sorted CD4+ plus CD8+ cells gave DNA averaging roughly 3.5 ug. Overall study results and limits: A set of 25 to 30 CD8+ CDR3 sequences was shared between patients and controls, and these sequences appeared highly expressed in patients. CD8+ Simpson's diversity in patients was not significantly different from that in controls.

The CDR3 runs 14 residues. Germline V gives CDR1 LGHNA, CDR2 YNFKEQ. V lost 3 bases to trimming and J lost 6 bases, with 11 bases between them. This clonotype has at least ten counts. Its antigen is not known. Researchers used genomic DNA as the template to profile TCR beta VDJ and CDR3. TCRdb re-called the reads with MiXCR, one entry per CDR3 protein. The sample consists of about 150,000 distinct CDR3 sequences, 52% of them appearing once. Patients chosen for sequencing had CD8+CD57+ cells that had expanded, as shown by flow cytometry. Every patient presented with severe acquired aplastic anemia. The genes are TRBV4-2 and TRBJ2-2; the D call may be TRBD1 or TRBD2 (6 bases each). The source is a human donor with aplastic anemia. Sequenced material: sorted CD4+, CD8+, or CD8+CD57+ T cells (not recorded which) from PBMCs. The CDR3 nucleotides are TGTGCCAGCAGCCACACGGAGGGGGCCGGGGAGCTGTTTTTT. Translated: CASSHTEGAGELFF.